The 20 T cell receptor beta chains listed next were all sequenced from one sample in a study of tumor-infiltrating lymphocytes in primary liver carcinoma. For each extraction, RNA and DNA were obtained together from 20-30 mg of unsorted bulk tissue. Researchers generated TCR beta cDNA from about 0.5 ug of total RNA, relying on a constant-region primer. Three nested multiplex PCR rounds, a slightly modified ARM-PCR, produced the libraries for TCR beta. The opening two PCR rounds, around 9 cycles each, paired TRBV1-TRBV30 forward primers with a C-beta reverse primer. TCRdb called the multiplex PCR reads again in MiXCR, with one record for every CDR3 protein. The table shows about 130,000 distinct CDR3 sequences, with 64% occurring only once. Sequenced input: liver tumor tissue from sampling region 3. Subset denoted: tumor region T3, left-lateral pole. These receptors all come from a woman aged 55-69 years with primary liver carcinoma and hepatitis B virus infection.

On this clonotype itself: The germline gene is not matched at one end of the junction; a read error may be the cause. The V gene is TRBV11-2, the J gene TRBJ2-3; D not certain. Germline CDR1 SGHAT, CDR2 FQNNGV. This CDR3 contains 17 residues. In DNA, the CDR3 is TGTGCCAACAGCTTAGCCGCGTGGCGAACTAGCACAGATACGCAGTATTTT. Encoded protein: CANSLAAWRTSTDTQYF.

As to this clonotype: This CDR3 fails to terminate in the conserved phenylalanine or tryptophan, so it likely reflects a read error. The chain uses TRBV2 and TRBJ2-7; TRBD1 aligns across 8 bases. Germline V gene lookup returns CDR1 SNHLY and CDR2 FYNNEI. V was clipped by 10 bases and J by 3 bases; unmatched bases: 14. The CDR3 runs to 15 residues. This CDR3 reads CATEEGQGRSYEQYL. CDR3 nucleotide sequence: TGTGCCACCGAGGAAGGACAGGGTAGAAGCTACGAGCAGTACTTA.

This clonotype has only a few counts. A much more abundant neighbour one base away suggests this may be a read error. The chain couples TRBV7-8 to TRBJ2-3; D unclear. CDR1 SGHVS and CDR2 FQNEAQ come from the germline V gene. The CDR3 has 17 residues. CDR3 DNA: TGTGCCAACAGCACACCCTACCGCGAACCTAGCACAGATACGCAGTATTTT. It specifies CANSTPYREPSTDTQYF.

This chain links TRBV11-3 with TRBJ2-5; 7 bases line up with TRBD1. J gave up 4 bases and V 5 bases, and 10 bases lay outside the gene matches. Germline CDR1 SGHNT, CDR2 YENEEA. The CDR3 consists of 15 residues. Here the CDR3 reads CASSKTGTDRETQYF. In nucleotides, the CDR3 is TGTGCCAGCAGCAAAACCGGGACAGACAGAGAGACCCAGTACTTC.

The V call is TRBV11-1, the J call TRBJ2-7; D perhaps matches TRBD2 (6 bases). CDR3 size: 15 residues. CDR1 is SGHAT and CDR2 is FQDESV in the germline V gene (reference sequence). V was pared by 5 bases and J by 7 bases, with 21 bases between. The CDR3 nucleotides are TGTGCCAGCAGCCCTCGGAGAGCAGGACTACGGGAGCAGTACGTC. This translates into CASSPRRAGLREQYV.

This clonotype was observed at least ten times. The gene calls are TRBV7-8 and TRBJ2-4, with D possibly matching TRBD2 (6 bases). Germline CDR1 SGHVS, CDR2 FQNEAQ. V was cut by 5 bases and J by 8 bases, with 16 bases left in between. CDR3 length equals 14 residues. DNA of the CDR3: TGTGCCAGCAGCCTAGGATCTTGGGGGGACATTCAGTACTTC. It is translated as CASSLGSWGDIQYF. Full variable domain (remainder filled in from reference TRBV7-8 and TRBJ2-4): GAGVSQSPRYKVAKRGQDVALRCDPISGHVSLFWYQQALGQGPEFLTYFQNEAQLDKSGLPSDRFFAERPEGSVSTLKIQRTQQEDSAVYLCASSLGSWGDIQYFGAGTRLSVL.

Points on this clonotype: One junction end disagrees with the germline gene, perhaps due to a read error. The chain links TRBV29-1 to TRBJ2-1; D unresolved. Germline CDR1 is SQVTM and CDR2 is ANQGSEA. This CDR3 is built from 11 residues. The CDR3 DNA follows: TGCAACGTTGAGACCAACAATGAGCAGTTCTTC. Translated: CNVETNNEQFF.

Points on this clonotype: The junction departs from germline at one end; a sequencing error may be responsible. The V and J genes are TRBV29-1 and TRBJ2-7; 8 nucleotides line up with TRBD2. CDR1 and CDR2 from the germline V gene are SQVTM and ANQGSEA. The CDR3 contains 14 residues. In DNA, the CDR3 is TGTAGCGTTGCTCTGACTAGCGACCGCTACGAGCAGTACTTC. This translates into CSVALTSDRYEQYF.

This clonotype was seen more than once but under ten times. The rearrangement joins TRBV7-8 to TRBJ2-3, with D perhaps matching TRBD1 (6 bases). The germline gives CDR1 SGHVS, CDR2 FQNEAQ. V dropped 6 bases and J dropped 6 bases, with 19 bases sitting between them. The CDR3 has 15 residues. For the CDR3, the DNA is TGTGCCAGCAGTAAAGGACAGATGATCTGGGATACGCAGTATTTT. Amino acid sequence: CASSKGQMIWDTQYF.

Comment on this clonotype: Without the conserved terminal phenylalanine or tryptophan, this CDR3 likely stems from a read error. The V gene is TRBV12-3 or TRBV12-4, the J gene TRBJ2-1; D is possibly TRBD2 (6 bases). The CDR3 consists of 16 residues. The CDR3 loop reads CASSLRGSGSNNEQFS. As DNA, the CDR3 is TGTGCCAGCAGTTTACGGGGTAGCGGCTCCAACAATGAGCAGTTCTCC.

To note about this clonotype: The junction does not match germline at one end; this may be a read error. V gene TRBV10-3 combines with J gene TRBJ2-2; the D gene is possibly TRBD2 (7 bases). Germline CDR1 is ENHRY and CDR2 is SYGVKD. This CDR3 contains 12 residues. CDR3 residues: CAIRSGAGGLFF. The CDR3 coding sequence is TGTGCCATCAGGTCGGGGGCCGGGGGGCTGTTCTTT.

The CDR3 loop reads CASSLDGVLRQETQYF. The DNA for the CDR3 is TGTGCCAGCTCACTCGACGGGGTGTTACGACAAGAGACCCAGTACTTC. This rearrangement joins TRBV18 to TRBJ2-5, with a tentative D call TRBD2 (5 bases). This CDR3 spans 16 amino acids. CDR1 KGHSH and CDR2 LQKENI come from the germline V gene. Between the trimmed V and J ends, which lost 4 bases and 2 bases, there was a span of 17 bases.

With respect to this clonotype: A much larger clone differs by one base, so this may be a read error. This chain joins TRBV28 and TRBJ2-5; possibly TRBD1 or TRBD2 for D (6 bases each). CDR3 length: 16 amino acids. The germline CDR1 and CDR2 sequences are MDHEN and SYDVKM. Trimming shortened V by 7 bases and J by 7 bases, and 25 bases separated the two germline ends. The CDR3 DNA reads as TGTGCCAGCACCTCCCCGGGGGCGGGTGCAGATCTGACCCAGTACTTC. Amino acids: CASTSPGAGADLTQYF.

On this clonotype itself: The CDR3 end shows no conserved phenylalanine or tryptophan, and so a read error is likely. This rearrangement joins TRBV7-9 to TRBJ2-1; 13 bases are a match to TRBD2. V shed 5 bases, J shed 5 bases, and the junction held 6 bases outside the gene matches. The CDR3 extends over 16 amino acids. Germline V CDR1 and CDR2: SEHNR, FQNEAQ (reference sequence). The CDR3 reads CASSPGTSGIDNEQFL. The CDR3 DNA reads as TGTGCCAGCAGCCCCGGGACTAGCGGGATTGACAATGAGCAGTTCTTG.

The gene calls are TRBV10-3 and TRBJ2-7; D ambiguous. The germline V gene encodes CDR1 ENHRY and CDR2 SYGVKD. Deletions cut 2 bases from V and 2 bases from J, with 10 bases between. The CDR3 runs to 14 residues. CDR3 loop: CAISEGSEPYEQYF. The CDR3 coding sequence is TGTGCCATCAGTGAGGGTAGTGAACCCTACGAGCAGTACTTC.

The chain combines TRBV29-1 with TRBJ2-4; 8 bases are a match to TRBD1. The CDR3 spans 14 residues. Germline CDR1 reads SQVTM; CDR2 reads ANQGSEA. DNA for the CDR3: TGCAATGTCTGGACAGGGACACAGGGAAACATTCAGTACTTC. It specifies CNVWTGTQGNIQYF.

In this sample, this clonotype turned up once. In this CDR3 the conserved last residue, phenylalanine or tryptophan, is missing, so a read error is likely. The chain carries TRBV5-1 and TRBJ2-4; D remains ambiguous. The CDR3 covers 14 residues. Germline lookup yields CDR1 SGHRS and CDR2 YFSETQ. The CDR3 spells CASTLVGSQNIQYS. The CDR3 coding sequence is TGCGCCAGCACCTTGGTTGGTAGCCAAAACATTCAGTACTCC.

At least ten counts were recorded for this clonotype. This chain uses TRBV12-3 or TRBV12-4 with TRBJ1-5, with D unclear. The ends were cut back, 3 bases at V and 6 bases at J, with 18 bases in the middle. This CDR3 is built from 16 residues. The CDR3 loop reads CASSFGQPSMGQPQHF. CDR3 nucleotide sequence: TGTGCCAGCAGTTTCGGGCAGCCCTCCATGGGTCAGCCCCAGCATTTT.

This clonotype was counted at least ten times. V and J are TRBV6-5 and TRBJ2-2, with TRBD1 matching 8 bases. V shed 6 bases, J shed 0 bases, and the junction held 6 bases outside the gene matches. The germline gives CDR1 MNHEY, CDR2 SVGAGI. The CDR3 spans 16 residues. CDR3 amino acids: CASRDTDRANTGELFF. In nucleotides, the CDR3 is TGTGCCAGCAGGGACACGGACAGGGCGAACACCGGGGAGCTGTTTTTT.

This clonotype occurred a few times. Possible read error: a much larger clone is one base away. The chain couples TRBV29-1 to TRBJ2-2; D gene uncertain. CDR1 is SQVTM, CDR2 ANQGSEA, per germline. This CDR3 is built from 11 residues. CDR3 DNA sequence: TGCGGCGGTAGAACGGACGGGGAGCTGTTTTTT. Translating gives CGGRTDGELFF.